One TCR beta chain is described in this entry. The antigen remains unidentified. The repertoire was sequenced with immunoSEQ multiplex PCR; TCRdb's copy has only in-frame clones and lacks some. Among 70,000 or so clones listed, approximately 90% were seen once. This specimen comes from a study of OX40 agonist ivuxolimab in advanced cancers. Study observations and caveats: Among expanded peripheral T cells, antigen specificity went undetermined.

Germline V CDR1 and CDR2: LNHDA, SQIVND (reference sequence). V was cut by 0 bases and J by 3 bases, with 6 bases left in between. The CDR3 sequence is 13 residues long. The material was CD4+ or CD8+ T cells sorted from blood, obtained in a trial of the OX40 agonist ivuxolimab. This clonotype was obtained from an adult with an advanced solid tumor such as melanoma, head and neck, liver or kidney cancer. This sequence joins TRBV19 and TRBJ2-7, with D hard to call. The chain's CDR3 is CASSIDLGYEQYF. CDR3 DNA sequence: TGTGCCAGTAGTATAGACCTGGGCTACGAGCAGTACTTC. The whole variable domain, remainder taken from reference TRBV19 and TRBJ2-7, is DGGITQSPKYLFRKEGQNVTLSCEQNLNHDAMYWYRQDPGQGLRLIYYSQIVNDFQKGDIAEGYSVSREKKESFPLTVTSAQKNPTAFYLCASSIDLGYEQYFGPGTRLTVT.